Listed below are T cell receptor beta chains from one sample, sequenced in a study of vaccination and CD4 T cells after COVID-19. Their antigen targets remain unknown. A single record per CDR3 protein comes from TCRdb applying MiXCR to the PCR reads. The sample lists roughly 16,000 distinct CDR3 sequences, approximately 45% occurring once. This sample comprised CD4+ T cells from blood, cultured in vitro, obtained after SARS-CoV-2 vaccination. These receptors were collected from a human donor who had recovered from COVID-19. CDR3s leave out the opening cysteine and the closing phenylalanine or tryptophan. A D gene is named only where the DNA matches it firmly. Size tells how often a clone was seen (once, few, many) or the class of an expanded clone, and some rows leave it out.

D	size	J	V	CDR3
NA	NA	TRBJ2-1	TRBV20-1	SARGIRLVYNEQF
NA	NA	TRBJ2-3	TRBV6-2/TRBV6-3	ASSYSGAVTDTQY
NA	NA	TRBJ1-1	TRBV20-1	SASEQNTEAF
TRBD1	NA	TRBJ2-3	TRBV7-2	ASSTQGRQRGGQY
TRBD2	few	TRBJ2-5	TRBV20-1	SADPPPGSGSAQETQY
NA	NA	TRBJ2-7	TRBV18	ASSPPSAREQY
NA	NA	TRBJ2-1	TRBV30	AWSFPKTANEQF
NA	once	TRBJ1-5	TRBV5-8	ASSLILLSGSNQPQH
NA	medium-sized	TRBJ1-1	TRBV11-1	ASQRAGDYTEAF
TRBD1	NA	TRBJ1-1	TRBV25-1	ASKDRGNTEAF
NA	once	TRBJ2-5	TRBV7-7	AGSSEVTDSQETQY
NA	NA	TRBJ1-5	TRBV19	ASSNTRGGPQH
TRBD1	NA	TRBJ2-6	TRBV6-1	ASSTGTGPGANVLT
TRBD1	few	TRBJ1-6	TRBV28	ASSLGTGDSPLH
NA	NA	TRBJ1-4	TRBV29-1	SVADGATNEKLF
NA	NA	TRBJ2-7	TRBV19	ASRRHEGGSYEQY
NA	few	TRBJ2-7	TRBV28	ASRDTGEQY
NA	few	TRBJ1-1	TRBV28	ASSTPIGSGNTEAF
TRBD2	NA	TRBJ2-7	TRBV5-1	ASSLLAGPYEQY
NA	NA	TRBJ2-4	TRBV5-4	ASSLDRNIQY
NA	few	TRBJ2-1	TRBV21-1	ASSSQGLAGPSYNEQF
NA	NA	TRBJ2-5	TRBV12-3/TRBV12-4	ASSLELAQETQY
TRBD2	NA	TRBJ2-3	TRBV6-1	ASTLVGAGGPYTQY
NA	once	TRBJ2-5	TRBV20-1	SWAGQQQETQY
NA	NA	TRBJ1-5	TRBV20-1	SARVAGQNQPQH
TRBD2	few	TRBJ2-1	TRBV2	ASSLAGGSYNEQF
NA	medium-sized	TRBJ1-5	TRBV12-3/TRBV12-4	ASSRQGNQPQH
NA	NA	TRBJ2-5	TRBV6-1	ASSEGETQY
NA	NA	TRBJ2-1	TRBV18	ASSPRLLAAANEQF
NA	NA	TRBJ1-1	TRBV27	ASSLSGAAKNTEAF
TRBD1	NA	TRBJ2-3	TRBV20-1	SARVHRTGISVRDTQY
TRBD2	few	TRBJ2-1	TRBV24-1	ATSELLAGDIHEQF
TRBD1	NA	TRBJ1-6	TRBV28	ASNAEQGTNSPLH
NA	NA	TRBJ2-7	TRBV7-9	ASSEYEQY
TRBD1	NA	TRBJ2-7	TRBV6-5	ASSYRDSTYEQY
NA	medium-sized	TRBJ1-2	TRBV29-1	SVAGQVNYGYT
TRBD1	NA	TRBJ2-5	TRBV4-1	ASSRDRGLMETQY
TRBD2	NA	TRBJ2-1	TRBV5-5	ASSPIAGVLDEQF
TRBD2	NA	TRBJ2-7	TRBV20-1	SAGVTSGRRYEQY
TRBD2	medium-sized	TRBJ2-1	TRBV27	ASSLTKTSGRPDEQF
TRBD1	NA	TRBJ1-1	TRBV28	ASSRTGRFRMNTEAF
TRBD1	NA	TRBJ2-2	TRBV6-1	ASSVTYRGTGELF
TRBD1	NA	TRBJ2-3	TRBV7-3	ASSDLRQGATQY
TRBD2	NA	TRBJ2-1	TRBV7-3	ASSLNGASGSSYNEQF
NA	NA	TRBJ2-3	TRBV2	ASSGLVGDTQY
NA	NA	TRBJ2-2	TRBV4-1	ASSLEFTDGELF
NA	NA	TRBJ2-3	TRBV11-1	ASSFLADTQY
TRBD2	NA	TRBJ2-2	TRBV28	ASATPGGRGAGELF
TRBD1	few	TRBJ1-4	TRBV6-1	ASRAGGEKLF
NA	few	TRBJ2-7	TRBV6-1	ASTSIVSSYEQY
NA	NA	TRBJ1-5	TRBV7-2	ASSLGQGHRPQH
NA	few	TRBJ1-2	TRBV30	AWSTDPYGYT
NA	NA	TRBJ1-1	TRBV6-1	ASSRGGVGTEAF
TRBD2	few	TRBJ2-1	TRBV7-3	ASSLGAGGSYNEQF